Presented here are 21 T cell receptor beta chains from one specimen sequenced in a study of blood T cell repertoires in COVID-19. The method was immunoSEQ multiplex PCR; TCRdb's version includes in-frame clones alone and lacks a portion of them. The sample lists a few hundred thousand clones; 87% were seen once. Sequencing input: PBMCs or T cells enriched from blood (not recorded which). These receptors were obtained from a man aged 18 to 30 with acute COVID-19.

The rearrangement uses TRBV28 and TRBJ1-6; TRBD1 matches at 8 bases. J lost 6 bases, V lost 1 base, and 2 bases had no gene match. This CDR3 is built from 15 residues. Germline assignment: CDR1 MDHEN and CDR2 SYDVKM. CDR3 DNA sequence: TGTGCCAGCAGTTTATCAGGGGGCGGTAATTCACCCCTCCACTTT. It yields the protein CASSLSGGGNSPLHF.

CDR3 sequence: CASSTGSNYEQYF. In DNA, the CDR3 is TGCGCCAGCAGTACCGGTAGTAACTACGAGCAGTACTTC. V usage is TRBV5-1 and J usage is TRBJ2-7; D remains unclear. Trimming pared 5 bases from V and 3 bases from J, leaving 12 bases between. The CDR3 length is 13 residues. Germline values: CDR1 SGHRS, CDR2 YFSETQ.

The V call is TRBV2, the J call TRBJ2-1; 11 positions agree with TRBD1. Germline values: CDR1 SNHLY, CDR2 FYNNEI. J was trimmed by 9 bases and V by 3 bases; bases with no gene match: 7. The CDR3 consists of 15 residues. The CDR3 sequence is CASSEVGTGGFEQFF. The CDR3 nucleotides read TGTGCCAGCAGTGAGGTGGGGACAGGGGGTTTTGAGCAGTTCTTC.

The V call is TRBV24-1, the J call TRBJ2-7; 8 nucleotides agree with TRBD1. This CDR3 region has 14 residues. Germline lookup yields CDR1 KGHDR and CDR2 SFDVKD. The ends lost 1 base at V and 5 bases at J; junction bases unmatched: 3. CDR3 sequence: CATSDLNRGDEQYF. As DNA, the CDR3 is TGTGCCACCAGTGATTTAAACAGGGGGGACGAGCAGTACTTC.

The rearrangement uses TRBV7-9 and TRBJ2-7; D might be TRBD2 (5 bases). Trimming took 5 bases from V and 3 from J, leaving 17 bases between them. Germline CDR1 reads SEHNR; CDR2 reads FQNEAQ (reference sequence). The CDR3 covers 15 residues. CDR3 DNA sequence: TGTGCCAGCAGCGGAGGAGGTAGCAGATACTACGAGCAGTACTTC. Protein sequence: CASSGGGSRYYEQYF.

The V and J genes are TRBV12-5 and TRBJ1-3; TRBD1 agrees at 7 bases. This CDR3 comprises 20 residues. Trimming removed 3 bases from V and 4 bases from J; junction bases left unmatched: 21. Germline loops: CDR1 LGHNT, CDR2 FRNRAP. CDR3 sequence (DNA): TGTGCTAGTGGTTTTTATAGTGGGACAGATAGAATCTCTGGAGGAAACACCATATATTTT. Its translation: CASGFYSGTDRISGGNTIYF.

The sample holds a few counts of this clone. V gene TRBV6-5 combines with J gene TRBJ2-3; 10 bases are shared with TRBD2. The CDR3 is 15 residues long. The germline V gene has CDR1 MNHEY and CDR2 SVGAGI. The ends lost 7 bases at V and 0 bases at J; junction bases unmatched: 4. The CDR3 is CASTLTSGSTDTQYF. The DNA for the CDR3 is TGTGCCAGCACCTTGACTAGCGGGAGCACAGATACGCAGTATTTT.

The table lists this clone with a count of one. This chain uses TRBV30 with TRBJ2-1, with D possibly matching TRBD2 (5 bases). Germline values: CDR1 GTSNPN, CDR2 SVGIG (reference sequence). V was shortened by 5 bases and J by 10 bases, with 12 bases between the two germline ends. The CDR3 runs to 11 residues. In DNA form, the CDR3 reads TGTGCCTGGGGGGAGCAGCGGGAGCAGTTCTTC. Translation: CAWGEQREQFF.

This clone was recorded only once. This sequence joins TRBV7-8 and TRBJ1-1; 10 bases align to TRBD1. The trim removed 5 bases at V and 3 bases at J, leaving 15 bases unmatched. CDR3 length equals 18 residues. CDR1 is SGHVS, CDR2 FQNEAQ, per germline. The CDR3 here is CASSLRNRDRGLYTEAFF. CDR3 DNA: TGTGCCAGCAGCCTCCGGAACCGGGACAGGGGACTTTACACTGAAGCTTTCTTT.

The CDR3 is CASSQERGPVTEAFF. CDR3 DNA: TGCGCCAGCAGCCAAGAGAGGGGGCCGGTCACTGAAGCTTTCTTT. The chain recombines TRBV4-3 with TRBJ1-1; TRBD1 agrees at 7 bases. Germline CDR1 and CDR2: LGHNA and YSLEER. The CDR3 spans 15 residues. Losses at the gene ends were 0 bases for V and 4 bases for J; bases not matched to a gene: 5.

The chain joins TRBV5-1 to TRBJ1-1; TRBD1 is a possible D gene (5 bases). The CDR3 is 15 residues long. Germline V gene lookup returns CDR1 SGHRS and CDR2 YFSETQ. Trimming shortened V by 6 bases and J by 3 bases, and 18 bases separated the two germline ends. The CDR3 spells CASNLKGGGDTEAFF. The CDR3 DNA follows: TGCGCCAGCAACCTCAAAGGAGGAGGGGACACTGAAGCTTTCTTT.

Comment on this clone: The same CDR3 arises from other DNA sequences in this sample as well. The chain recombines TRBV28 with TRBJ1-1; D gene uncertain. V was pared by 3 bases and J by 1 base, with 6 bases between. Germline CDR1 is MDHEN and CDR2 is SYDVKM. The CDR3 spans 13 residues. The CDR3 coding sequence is TGTGCCAGCAGTTTTCGGGGGAACACTGAAGCTTTCTTT. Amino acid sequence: CASSFRGNTEAFF.

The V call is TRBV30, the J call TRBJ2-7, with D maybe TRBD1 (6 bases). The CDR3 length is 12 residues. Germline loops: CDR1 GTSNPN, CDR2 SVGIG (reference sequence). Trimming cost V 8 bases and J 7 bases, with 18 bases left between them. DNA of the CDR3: TGTGCCGGTGACAGGCCCCTAGGAGAGCAGTACTTC. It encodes CAGDRPLGEQYF.

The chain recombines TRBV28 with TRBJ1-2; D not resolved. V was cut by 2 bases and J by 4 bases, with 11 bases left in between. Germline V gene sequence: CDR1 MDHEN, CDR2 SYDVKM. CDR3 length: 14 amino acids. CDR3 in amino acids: CASSLEGGVYGYTF. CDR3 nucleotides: TGTGCCAGCAGTTTAGAGGGCGGAGTCTATGGCTACACCTTC.

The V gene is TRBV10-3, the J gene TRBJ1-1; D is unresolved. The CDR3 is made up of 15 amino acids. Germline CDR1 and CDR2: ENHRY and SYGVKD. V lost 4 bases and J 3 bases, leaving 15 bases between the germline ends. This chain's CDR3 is CAISGVGSRDTEAFF. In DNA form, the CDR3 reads TGTGCCATCAGTGGTGTTGGCAGTCGGGACACTGAAGCTTTCTTT.

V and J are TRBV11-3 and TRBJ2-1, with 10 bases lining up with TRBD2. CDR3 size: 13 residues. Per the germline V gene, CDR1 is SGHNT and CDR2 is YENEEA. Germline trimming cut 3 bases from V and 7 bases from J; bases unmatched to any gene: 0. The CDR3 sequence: CASSLGLANEQFF. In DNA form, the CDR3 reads TGTGCCAGCAGCTTGGGACTAGCGAATGAGCAGTTCTTC.

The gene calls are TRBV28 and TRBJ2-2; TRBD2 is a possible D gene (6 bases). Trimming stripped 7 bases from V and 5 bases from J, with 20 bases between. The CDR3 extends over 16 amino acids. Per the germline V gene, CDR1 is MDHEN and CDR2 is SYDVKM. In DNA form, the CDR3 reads TGTGCCAGCAAGCCCGAATCCGGGACTCGGACCGGGGAGCTGTTTTTT. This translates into CASKPESGTRTGELFF.

In DNA, the CDR3 is TGTGCCAGCAGCTTATCCAGGCAGGACGAGCAGTACTTC. Its translation: CASSLSRQDEQYF. The J gene is TRBJ2-7, the V gene TRBV7-8; unclear D gene. This CDR3 is built from 13 residues. Trimming took 2 bases from V and 5 from J, leaving 10 bases between them. Germline V CDR1 and CDR2: SGHVS, FQNEAQ.

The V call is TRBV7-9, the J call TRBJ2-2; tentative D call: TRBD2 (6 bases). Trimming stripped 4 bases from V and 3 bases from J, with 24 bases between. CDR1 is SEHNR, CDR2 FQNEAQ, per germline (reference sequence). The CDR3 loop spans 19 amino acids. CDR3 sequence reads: CASSSASAPIAVYTGELFF. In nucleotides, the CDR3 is TGTGCCAGCAGCTCCGCGTCCGCCCCCATAGCGGTTTACACCGGGGAGCTGTTTTTT.

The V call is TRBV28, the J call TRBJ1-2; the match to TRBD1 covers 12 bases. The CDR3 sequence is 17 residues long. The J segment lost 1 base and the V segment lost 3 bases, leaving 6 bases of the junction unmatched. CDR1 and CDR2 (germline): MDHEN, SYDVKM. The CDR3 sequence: CASSFPGQGAINYGYTF. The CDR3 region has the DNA TGTGCCAGCAGTTTCCCGGGACAGGGGGCAATTAACTATGGCTACACCTTC.

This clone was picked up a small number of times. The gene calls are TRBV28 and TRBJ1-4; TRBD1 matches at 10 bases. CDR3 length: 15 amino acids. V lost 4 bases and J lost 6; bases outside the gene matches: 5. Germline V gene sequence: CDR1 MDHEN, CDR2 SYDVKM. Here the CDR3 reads CASSYGGTGDEKLFF. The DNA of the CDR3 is TGTGCCAGCAGTTACGGAGGGACAGGGGATGAAAAACTGTTTTTT.